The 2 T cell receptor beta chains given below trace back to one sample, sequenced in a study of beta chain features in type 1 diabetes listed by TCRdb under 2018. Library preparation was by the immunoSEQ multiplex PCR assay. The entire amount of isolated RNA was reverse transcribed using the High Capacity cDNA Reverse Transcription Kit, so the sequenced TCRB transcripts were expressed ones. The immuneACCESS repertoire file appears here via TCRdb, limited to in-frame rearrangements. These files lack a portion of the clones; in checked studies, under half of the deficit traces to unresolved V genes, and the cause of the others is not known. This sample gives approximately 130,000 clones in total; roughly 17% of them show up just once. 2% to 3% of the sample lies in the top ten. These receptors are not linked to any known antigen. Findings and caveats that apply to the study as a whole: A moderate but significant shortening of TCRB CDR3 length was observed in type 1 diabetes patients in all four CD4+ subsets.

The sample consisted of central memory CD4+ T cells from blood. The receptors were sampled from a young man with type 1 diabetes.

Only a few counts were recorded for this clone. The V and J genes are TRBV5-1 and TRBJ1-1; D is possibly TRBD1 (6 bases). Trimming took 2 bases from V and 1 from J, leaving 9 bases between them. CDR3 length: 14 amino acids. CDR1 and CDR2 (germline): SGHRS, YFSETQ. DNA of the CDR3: TGCGCCAGCAGCTTCGGACAGAGGAACACTGAAGCTTTCTTT. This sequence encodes CASSFGQRNTEAFF.

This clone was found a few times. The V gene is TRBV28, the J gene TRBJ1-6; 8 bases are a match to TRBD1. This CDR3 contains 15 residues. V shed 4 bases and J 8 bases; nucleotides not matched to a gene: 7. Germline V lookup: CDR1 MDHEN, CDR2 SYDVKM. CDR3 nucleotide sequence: TGTGCCAGCAGTTCACCATCCAGGGGGCATTCACCCCTCCACTTT. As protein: CASSSPSRGHSPLHF.